This TCR beta chain was profiled in a study of identical twins listed by TCRdb under 2016. Concerning the study at large: The study deep-sequenced TCR alpha and beta repertoires from monozygotic twins, unrelated adults of various ages and cord blood to test whether fetal clonotypes persist. To rule out contamination, the twin experiments were replicated at different times with different library preparation protocols.

This clonotype appeared a few times. Its antigen target is currently unknown. No base quality values were provided; no much bigger clone lies one nucleotide off. The CDR3 holds 14 amino acids from the cysteine to the phenylalanine. Only the CDR3 DNA is retained, 42 bases long and in frame from the first base. CDR1 and CDR2 were assigned from the germline V gene as SGHRS and YFSETQ. The trim is 4 bases for V and 3 bases for J, with a gap of 11 bases between the germline ends. General study outcomes and caveats: Out-of-frame TCR alpha sharing in monozygotic twins was systematically underestimated by recombination models, whereas sharing between unrelated individuals was in agreement with the recombination models. Because the same donors could not be followed over many years, the conclusions depended on cross-sectional statistical analysis. The excess sharing between twins in beta out-of-frame sequences was weaker because fewer shared sequences reduced the signal-to-noise ratio. Abundant cord blood beta clonotypes had fewer insertions, young adult naive repertoires showed a similar but weaker trend, and memory repertoires showed no such trend. Invariant T cells such as MAIT and iNKT could partly confound zero-insertion analyses, though diverse VJ usage argued against this for most clonotypes. Compared with coincidental sharing between unrelated individuals, out-of-frame TCR alpha sequences shared between twins had an excess of sequences with low generation probability.

Library preparation employed 5' RACE. Data came from an Illumina HiSeq 2000. A universal primer binding site was added through template switching, and the final cDNA carried a unique molecular identifier so that TCR cDNA molecules could be counted accurately. First-strand cDNA for TCR alpha and beta chains was synthesized from specific primers in the conserved constant-segment region. Each cDNA library was double barcoded, with a SMART-Mk sample barcode plus Illumina barcodes, to control for contamination. TruSeq adapter sequences along with Illumina sample barcodes were introduced in two successive PCR steps. The TCR alpha and beta cDNA libraries were sequenced on the Illumina HiSeq platform using custom primers. Under the source paper's analysis protocol: Raw reads were processed with MiGEC to extract unique molecular identifiers, and MiXCR was used to determine CDR3 positions. Recombination models were inferred per individual with the repgenHMM and IGoR tools using an EM algorithm. Shared clonotype analysis was performed with the tcR package in R, normalizing sharing by the product of cloneset sizes. To study raw recombination without the effects of thymic and clonal selection, out-of-frame nonproductive sequences were analyzed. TCRdb reran the public reads through fastp at Q25 and MiXCR, keeping productive beta chains. Rows with a matching CDR3 protein are joined into one entry that keeps the most common DNA and genes. What appears here as the V and J calls and clone size reflects TCRdb's work, not the paper's. Across this sample there are around 340,000 distinct CDR3 sequences, with about 9% seen only once. The ten largest clones represent under 9.5% of the sample.

Every donor was a healthy Caucasian. Three unrelated non-twin adults were additionally sequenced: a male aged 18 to 30, a male aged 50 to 59 and a female aged 50 to 59. Miltenyi CD45RO+ enrichment and human naive T-cell isolation kits were used to isolate memory (CD45RO+) and naive T cells from PBMC. The source is a woman between 45 and 60 years old in good health. The sequenced sample consisted of naive T cells sorted from blood. What this sample's cell subset or site label stands for: cells isolated with a human naive T-cell isolation kit. The chain joins TRBV5-1 to TRBJ1-5; 6 matching bases give a weak D call of TRBD1. The CDR3 protein is CASSRGGLNQPQHF. The DNA is as follows: TGCGCCAGCAGCAGGGGGGGTCTCAATCAGCCCCAGCATTTT.